A selection of T cell receptor beta chains follows, all from one sample in a study of cytomegalovirus exposure and HLA in healthy donors. Here immunoSEQ multiplex PCR was the method, and the copy in TCRdb shows in-frame clones only, minus some. The sample has roughly 150,000 clones, approximately 80% seen once. The sample was PBMCs. These receptors were obtained from a man aged 35-49 years in good health and CMV-seronegative. Both conserved end residues are part of each CDR3. The D gene is left open where the match is weak. Where a row states a size, it is once, few, many or the class of an expanded clone; other rows omit it.

v_gene	j_gene	d_gene	abundance	CDR3nt	CDR3aa
TRBV4-3	TRBJ1-4	TRBD1	NA	TGCGCCAGCAGCCTGACCGGGACAGGGTACGAAAAACTGTTTTTT	CASSLTGTGYEKLFF
TRBV6-5	TRBJ1-2	NA	NA	TGTGCCAGCAGTTACGGGTGGGGGGGAGCTAACTATGGCTACACCTTC	CASSYGWGGANYGYTF
TRBV14	TRBJ2-3	TRBD1	NA	TGTGCCAGCAGCCAAGTAGGGGGCTTCTCAGATACGCAGTATTTT	CASSQVGGFSDTQYF
TRBV5-4	TRBJ1-1	NA	once	TGTGCCAGCAGCTTGGGGGGCGCGGACACTGAAGCTTTCTTT	CASSLGGADTEAFF
TRBV13	TRBJ1-5	NA	few	TGTGCCAGCAGCTCGAGGGGGAGTGGGTTGCCCCAGCATTTT	CASSSRGSGLPQHF
TRBV11-2	TRBJ2-7	TRBD2	once	TGTGCCAGCAGCACAGAGGGGGGACTAGATAACGAGCAGTACTTC	CASSTEGGLDNEQYF
TRBV30	TRBJ1-1	NA	once	TGTGCCTCCGGGAAGGGGGGGGCTCCTGAAGCTTTCTTT	CASGKGGAPEAFF
TRBV9	TRBJ2-7	TRBD1	NA	TGTGCCAGCAGCGCCGGGACAGGGTCCATCTACGAGCAGTACTTC	CASSAGTGSIYEQYF
TRBV6-6	TRBJ1-5	NA	NA	TGTGCCAGCAGTCAGGAATATCAGCCCCAGCATTTT	CASSQEYQPQHF
TRBV6-1	TRBJ1-4	NA	NA	TGTGCCAGCAGTGGACAAACTTCAGTTGAAAAACTGTTTTTT	CASSGQTSVEKLFF
TRBV6-4	TRBJ1-1	TRBD1	NA	TGTGCCAGCAGCCAGGGGGATAGGGCTTTCTTT	CASSQGDRAFF
TRBV19	TRBJ1-5	TRBD1	NA	TGTGCCAGTAGTACTGGACAGGGTGGAGGTCAGCCCCAGCATTTT	CASSTGQGGGQPQHF
TRBV4-3	TRBJ2-5	NA	NA	TGCGCCAGCAGCCAAGCCCCCGGGGAGACCCAGTACTTC	CASSQAPGETQYF